These T cell receptor beta chains were read from a single sample in a study of blood T cell repertoires in COVID-19. The data were produced by immunoSEQ multiplex PCR, yet TCRdb's version contains in-frame clones alone and is incomplete. This table has tens of thousands of clones, around 85% appearing once. The sequenced sample was peripheral blood. These receptor sequences come from a human donor in a cohort sampled during active COVID-19. Each CDR3 is given with its conserved first and last residue. A D gene is named only where the DNA matches it firmly. Clone size, where shown, is once, few, many, or a class for clones that have expanded.

TRBV11-3	.	TRBJ2-1	.	TGTGCCAGCAGCTTAGAGGCCGGGAACCCCTCCTACAATGAGCAGTTCTTC	CASSLEAGNPSYNEQFF
TRBV7-3	.	TRBJ1-2	TRBD1	TGTGCCAGCAGCTTCGGACAGGGTGGTTCTGGCTACACCTTC	CASSFGQGGSGYTF
TRBV6-5	.	TRBJ1-4	.	TGTGCCAGCAGTTACTCACCGCAGGCGAATAATGAAAAACTGTTTTTT	CASSYSPQANNEKLFF
TRBV10-2	once	TRBJ1-4	.	TGCGCCAGTTCCTCAACTAATGAAAAACTGTTTTTT	CASSSTNEKLFF
TRBV7-3	.	TRBJ2-7	TRBD2	TGTGCCAGCAGCTTAATTTATATGGGAGGGCGGTGGCGGTACGAGCAGTACTTC	CASSLIYMGGRWRYEQYF
TRBV12-5	.	TRBJ2-1	TRBD2	TGTGCTAGTGGTCCCCGGGTAGCGGGGGTCTACAATGAGCAGTTCTTC	CASGPRVAGVYNEQFF
TRBV18	few	TRBJ2-1	.	TGTGCCAGCTCACCCCAAAATAGCGGCAATGAGCAGTTCTTC	CASSPQNSGNEQFF
TRBV29-1	.	TRBJ1-3	.	TGCAGCGTTGAGCTGGCGGGGGGCGGCACCATATATTTT	CSVELAGGGTIYF
TRBV7-2	.	TRBJ2-1	TRBD2	TGTGCCAGCAGGGAGTATAGCGGGAGGTACGGCTACAATGAGCAGTTCTTC	CASREYSGRYGYNEQFF
TRBV7-3	.	TRBJ2-7	TRBD2	TGTGCCAGCAGCCGACTAGCGGGGGGCTCCGAGCAGTACTTC	CASSRLAGGSEQYF
TRBV12-5	.	TRBJ2-7	.	TGTGCTAGTGGCAAAACGAGCTCCTACGAGCAGTACTTC	CASGKTSSYEQYF
TRBV2	few	TRBJ1-1	TRBD1	TGTGCCAGCAGTGACGGACAGGTGAACACTGAAGCTTTCTTT	CASSDGQVNTEAFF
TRBV3-1/TRBV3-2	.	TRBJ1-2	.	TGTGCCAGCAGCCAAGTCCCGTTAGCTAACTATGGCTACACCTTC	CASSQVPLANYGYTF
TRBV4-3	.	TRBJ2-2	TRBD2	TGCGCCAGCAGCCAAGCGGCAGCGGGAGGCCCGAACACCGGGGAGCTGTTTTTT	CASSQAAAGGPNTGELFF
TRBV20-1	.	TRBJ2-2	.	TGCAGTGCTAGCGACACCGGGGAGCTGTTTTTT	CSASDTGELFF
TRBV4-3	.	TRBJ2-7	.	TGCGCCAGCAGCCAGGACTCTCCCTACGAGCAGTACTTC	CASSQDSPYEQYF
TRBV4-2	once	TRBJ2-1	.	TGTGCCAGCAGCCAAGATAGGGGCCCCTACAGGTCCACTGCGTTCTTC	CASSQDRGPYRSTAFF
TRBV4-1	.	TRBJ1-1	.	TGCGCCAGCAGCCAAGGTTTGGCAGGGGAAAGGTTTGGAGCTTTCTTT	CASSQGLAGERFGAFF
TRBV4-2	.	TRBJ1-2	.	TGTGCCAGCAGCCAAGGGGGCAGTAACTATGGCTACACCTTC	CASSQGGSNYGYTF
TRBV29-1	.	TRBJ2-2	TRBD2	TGCAGCGTTGGGTCGGCGGGAGGTTTCACCGGGGAGCTGTTTTTT	CSVGSAGGFTGELFF
TRBV28	.	TRBJ2-7	TRBD2	TGTGCCAGCATAGCTAGCGGGAGCTCCTACGAGCAGTACTTC	CASIASGSSYEQYF
TRBV28	.	TRBJ2-1	TRBD2	TGTGCCAGCAGCACCCCCCCGACTAGCGGATGGGGCAATGAGCAGTTCTTC	CASSTPPTSGWGNEQFF
TRBV2	.	TRBJ2-5	TRBD1	TGTGCCAGCAGGGAGGACAGGGTATGGGGGGAGACCCAGTACTTC	CASREDRVWGETQYF
TRBV2	.	TRBJ1-5	.	TGTGCCAGCAGCCTCGACAGGAACAATCAGCCCCAGCATTTT	CASSLDRNNQPQHF
TRBV2	.	TRBJ2-3	TRBD1	TGTGCCAGCACGGACAGGGGGGGAACAGATACGCAGTATTTT	CASTDRGGTDTQYF
TRBV10-3	.	TRBJ1-3	.	TGTGCCATCAGTGAACGGTCTTACTCTGGAAACACCATATATTTT	CAISERSYSGNTIYF
TRBV27	once	TRBJ2-5	.	TGTGCCAGCAGCGGACAGATCCAAGAGACCCAGTACTTC	CASSGQIQETQYF
TRBV18	.	TRBJ2-7	.	TGTGCCAGCTCCCTAGGCCTCTCCTACGAGCAGTACTTC	CASSLGLSYEQYF
TRBV7-9	once	TRBJ2-1	TRBD2	TGTGCCAGCAGCGCCAGACTAGCGGGAGCGGCCTACAATGAGCAGTTCTTC	CASSARLAGAAYNEQFF
TRBV29-1	.	TRBJ2-7	TRBD1	TGCAGCGTTGGGGGGACAGGGGTTTACTACGAGCAGTACTTC	CSVGGTGVYYEQYF
TRBV7-3	.	TRBJ1-2	.	TGTGCCAGCAGCCCCGGGCGGGGCGGCTATGGCTACACCTTC	CASSPGRGGYGYTF
TRBV7-3	.	TRBJ2-5	.	TGTGCCAGCAGCTTAAGGGGCAGGGGCGTGGAGGAGACCCAGTACTTC	CASSLRGRGVEETQYF
TRBV7-9	.	TRBJ1-4	.	TGTGCCAGCAGCTTATATGGAGCCGAGGGTGAAAAACTGTTTTTT	CASSLYGAEGEKLFF
TRBV10-1	.	TRBJ2-2	TRBD1	TGCGCCAGCAGTGTAGCCGGACAGGGGGCGTACACCGGGGAGCTGTTTTTT	CASSVAGQGAYTGELFF
TRBV19	many	TRBJ1-2	.	TGTGCCAGTAGTATCTCTAGGGCAGGGGCCCTCGGTGGCTACACCTTC	CASSISRAGALGGYTF
TRBV9	.	TRBJ1-6	TRBD1	TGTGCCAGCAGCGCAACGGGACAGGGGTCTAATTCACCCCTCCACTTT	CASSATGQGSNSPLHF
TRBV9	.	TRBJ1-4	.	TGTGCCAGCAGCAGGGATGGGGGGAGCGAAAAACTGTTTTTT	CASSRDGGSEKLFF
TRBV11-2	.	TRBJ2-3	TRBD2	TGTGCCAGCAATGAGCGGGAGCGTGGCACAGATACGCAGTATTTT	CASNERERGTDTQYF
TRBV19	.	TRBJ2-6	.	TGTGCCAGTAGTATGCGGCAGCCCTCTGGGGCCAACGTCCTGACTTTC	CASSMRQPSGANVLTF
TRBV5-1	.	TRBJ2-1	.	TGCGCCAGCAGCTTAGGTGCCGGACAGATGAATGAGCAGTTCTTC	CASSLGAGQMNEQFF
TRBV11-2	.	TRBJ2-5	.	TGTGCCAGCAGCCCCTCGCTAGCGAGGATCCGAGAGACCCAGTACTTC	CASSPSLARIRETQYF
TRBV28	.	TRBJ2-2	.	TGTGCCAGCAGTTTCGCAGGTACCCGGAACACCGGGGAGCTGTTTTTT	CASSFAGTRNTGELFF
TRBV30	.	TRBJ1-3	TRBD1	TGTGCCTGGTCGACAGGGAGCTCTGGAAACACCATATATTTT	CAWSTGSSGNTIYF
TRBV27	.	TRBJ1-3	.	TGTGCCAGCAGCAATACACCCTCTGGAAACACCATATATTTT	CASSNTPSGNTIYF
TRBV5-4	.	TRBJ2-1	TRBD2	TGTGCCAGCAGCTTGAGGACTAGCGGAAATGAGCAGTTCTTC	CASSLRTSGNEQFF
TRBV12-2	.	TRBJ2-2	.	TGTGCAAGTCGCGACGGACACAAGGGGACCGGGGAGCTGTTTTTT	CASRDGHKGTGELFF
TRBV6-5	.	TRBJ2-1	TRBD2	TGTGCCAGCAGCCTCGGGACTAGCGGGATCAATGAGCAGTTCTTC	CASSLGTSGINEQFF
TRBV2	few	TRBJ1-6	.	TGTGCCAGCAGTGTGCGGGTTATAAGGTCACCCCTCCACTTT	CASSVRVIRSPLHF
TRBV12-3/TRBV12-4	.	TRBJ2-7	TRBD2	TGTGCCAGCAGCCCAGCGGGAGCCTACGAGCAGTACTTC	CASSPAGAYEQYF
TRBV6-1	.	TRBJ2-3	.	TGTGCCAGCAGCCGTTACGGACAGAGCACAGATACGCAGTATTTT	CASSRYGQSTDTQYF
TRBV27	.	TRBJ1-4	.	TGTGCCAGCAGTTGGGGCAGGGGCGAAAAACTGTTTTTT	CASSWGRGEKLFF
TRBV27	.	TRBJ2-5	.	TGTGCCAGCAGACGTTCATTCAGGGTCGAAGAGACCCAGTACTTC	CASRRSFRVEETQYF
TRBV9	.	TRBJ1-1	.	TGTGCCAGCAGCGTAGCACAGCAAAACACTGAAGCTTTCTTT	CASSVAQQNTEAFF
TRBV27	.	TRBJ1-4	.	TGTGCCAGCCTTCCGCAGGGGTATTGGGATGAAAAACTGTTTTTT	CASLPQGYWDEKLFF
TRBV30	.	TRBJ2-2	.	TGTGCCTGGAACGCCGGGGGGGAGCTGTTTTTT	CAWNAGGELFF
TRBV7-2	.	TRBJ1-6	.	TGTGCCAGCAGCTCACTACTAACTAGGTCACCCCTCCACTTT	CASSSLLTRSPLHF
TRBV11-1	once	TRBJ2-3	.	TGTGCCAGCACCGGGGGAGCAGGAGATACGCAGTATTTT	CASTGGAGDTQYF